The 14 T cell receptor beta chains below all came from one sample that was sequenced in a study of cytomegalovirus exposure and HLA in healthy donors. Use of 60 Vbeta and 13 Jbeta primers characterized the PCR. This table comes from immunoSEQ multiplex PCR, and its TCRdb copy is limited to in-frame clones, with some not included. The repertoire holds more than 150,000 clones, with roughly 80% as singletons. The specimen was PBMCs. All receptors derive from a man aged 45 to 65 in good health and CMV-seropositive.

This clone is a singleton in its sample. The rearrangement joins TRBV28 to TRBJ2-7, with TRBD1 matching over 9 bases. Germline lookup yields CDR1 MDHEN and CDR2 SYDVKM. This CDR3 comprises 16 residues. After removal of 3 bases from V and 4 bases from J, the junction contained 10 bases not matched to a gene. CDR3 sequence reads: CASSLPLTGTGYEQYF. CDR3 sequence (DNA): TGTGCCAGCAGTTTGCCCCTCACCGGGACAGGGTACGAGCAGTACTTC. The full variable domain, rest sourced from reference TRBV28 and TRBJ2-7, is DVKVTQSSRYLVKRTGEKVFLECVQDMDHENMFWYRQDPGLGLRLIYFSYDVKMKEKGDIPEGYSVSREKKERFSLILESASTNQTSMYLCASSLPLTGTGYEQYFGPGTRLTVT.

The V gene is TRBV5-1, the J gene TRBJ1-2; D gene uncertain. The V end lost 0 bases, the J end lost 1 base, and 4 bases lay between the germline ends. This CDR3 comprises 13 residues. Germline lookup yields CDR1 SGHRS and CDR2 YFSETQ. DNA for the CDR3: TGCGCCAGCAGCTTGGTAGATAACTATGGCTACACCTTC. It encodes CASSLVDNYGYTF.

The chain combines TRBV27 with TRBJ1-1; 7 bases line up with TRBD1. V shed 2 bases and J 5 bases; nucleotides not matched to a gene: 2. Germline CDR1 reads MNHEY; CDR2 reads SMNVEV (reference sequence). This CDR3 region has 13 residues. The CDR3 reads CASSLRGRTEAFF. Written as DNA, the CDR3 is TGTGCCAGCAGTTTAAGGGGGCGGACTGAAGCTTTCTTT.

This chain connects TRBV2 to TRBJ2-3; 11 bases are shared with TRBD2. Trimming took 8 bases from V and 3 from J; bases not matched to a gene: 1. The germline V gene has CDR1 SNHLY and CDR2 FYNNEI. CDR3 length: 13 residues. The DNA of the CDR3 is TGTGCCAGCCGGACTAGCGGGACAGATACGCAGTATTTT. It codes for CASRTSGTDTQYF.

DNA of the CDR3: TGTGCCTGGAGGAGGGACAGGGGGCATGAAAAACTGTTTTTT. This codes for CAWRRDRGHEKLFF. V and J are TRBV30 and TRBJ1-4, with 12 bases fitting TRBD1. This CDR3 comprises 14 residues. CDR1 GTSNPN and CDR2 SVGIG come from the germline V gene (reference sequence). The trim removed 3 bases at V and 6 bases at J, leaving 2 bases unmatched. The variable domain in full, with the rest retrieved from reference TRBV30 and TRBJ1-4, is SQTIHQWPATLVQPVGSPLSLECTVEGTSNPNLYWYRQAAGRGLQLLFYSVGIGQISSEVPQNLSASRPQDRQFILSSKKLLLSDSGFYLCAWRRDRGHEKLFFGSGTQLSVL.

This clone was found a few times. The V gene is TRBV4-1, the J gene TRBJ1-2; TRBD1 matches 8 bases. V shed 4 bases, J shed 6 bases, and the junction held 4 bases outside the gene matches. This CDR3 has 13 amino acids. Germline V gene lookup returns CDR1 MGHRA and CDR2 YSYEKL. CDR3 nucleotide sequence: TGCGCCAGCAGCCGGGGACAGGAGGATGGCTACACCTTC. This gives the protein CASSRGQEDGYTF.

CDR3 nucleotide sequence: TGTGCCAGCTCACTGGGGACAGGGGTCGGAAACACCATATATTTT. Residues: CASSLGTGVGNTIYF. The chain is built from TRBV18 and TRBJ1-3; TRBD1 aligns across 10 bases. V lost 4 bases and J lost 4; bases outside the gene matches: 4. Germline values: CDR1 KGHSH, CDR2 LQKENI. This CDR3 spans 15 amino acids.

The chain couples TRBV2 to TRBJ2-7; D may be TRBD2 (5 bases). CDR3 size: 15 residues. V lost 2 bases to trimming and J lost 0 bases, with 11 bases between them. Germline CDR1 and CDR2: SNHLY and FYNNEI. The CDR3 coding sequence is TGTGCCAGCAGTGAAAAGGGAGCGGTCTCCTACGAGCAGTACTTC. It codes for CASSEKGAVSYEQYF.

The CDR3 reads CASSTRTFEQYF. The CDR3 DNA reads as TGTGCCAGCTCAACACGGACTTTCGAGCAGTACTTC. This sequence joins TRBV18 and TRBJ2-7, with a weak D call TRBD2 (5 bases). The V gene's germline CDR1 is KGHSH and CDR2 LQKENI. The CDR3 is 12 amino acids. V lost 5 bases and J 6 bases, leaving 11 bases between the germline ends.

The V gene is TRBV5-1, the J gene TRBJ2-5; 11 bases are a match to TRBD2. The V gene's germline CDR1 is SGHRS and CDR2 YFSETQ. The CDR3 is 17 residues long. The J segment lost 2 bases and the V segment lost 1 base, leaving 7 bases of the junction unmatched. CDR3 coding DNA: TGCGCCAGCAGCTTGTTGCCAACTAGCGGGGGACAAGAGACCCAGTACTTC. This codes for CASSLLPTSGGQETQYF.

The gene calls are TRBV5-1 and TRBJ2-1; a weak D match, TRBD1 (6 bases). Trimming cost V 2 bases and J 0 bases, with 9 bases left between them. CDR1 is SGHRS and CDR2 is YFSETQ in the germline V gene. This CDR3 is built from 15 residues. The CDR3 DNA is TGCGCCAGCAGCTTCCAGGACAGCTCCTACAATGAGCAGTTCTTC. Its translation: CASSFQDSSYNEQFF. The variable domain in full, with the rest retrieved from reference TRBV5-1 and TRBJ2-1, is KAGVTQTPRYLIKTRGQQVTLSCSPISGHRSVSWYQQTPGQGLQFLFEYFSETQRNKGNFPGRFSGRQFSNSRSEMNVSTLELGDSALYLCASSFQDSSYNEQFFGPGTRLTVL.

The chain employs TRBV18 and TRBJ1-1; 7 bases fit TRBD1. Germline V lookup: CDR1 KGHSH, CDR2 LQKENI. V was clipped by 0 bases and J by 0 bases; unmatched bases: 13. The CDR3 has 19 amino acids. The CDR3 DNA sequence: TGTGCCAGCTCACCACCCCCTACACAGGGGCTTCCCCTGAACACTGAAGCTTTCTTT. Translated, it gives CASSPPPTQGLPLNTEAFF.

The chain employs TRBV19 and TRBJ2-1, with 9 bases that match TRBD2. Trimming took 4 bases from V and 0 from J; bases not matched to a gene: 7. Germline V CDR1 and CDR2: LNHDA, SQIVND (reference sequence). This CDR3 spans 17 amino acids. The CDR3 DNA reads as TGTGCCAGTAGTAGGACCCATAGCGGGAGCTCCTACAATGAGCAGTTCTTC. Translation: CASSRTHSGSSYNEQFF.

This rearrangement joins TRBV27 to TRBJ1-5, with unresolved D. V was shortened by 5 bases and J by 4 bases, with 6 bases between the two germline ends. This CDR3 has 12 residues. CDR1 and CDR2 (germline): MNHEY, SMNVEV (reference sequence). CDR3 protein: CASSKRNQPQHF. The CDR3 DNA sequence: TGTGCCAGCAGTAAGCGGAATCAGCCCCAGCATTTT.